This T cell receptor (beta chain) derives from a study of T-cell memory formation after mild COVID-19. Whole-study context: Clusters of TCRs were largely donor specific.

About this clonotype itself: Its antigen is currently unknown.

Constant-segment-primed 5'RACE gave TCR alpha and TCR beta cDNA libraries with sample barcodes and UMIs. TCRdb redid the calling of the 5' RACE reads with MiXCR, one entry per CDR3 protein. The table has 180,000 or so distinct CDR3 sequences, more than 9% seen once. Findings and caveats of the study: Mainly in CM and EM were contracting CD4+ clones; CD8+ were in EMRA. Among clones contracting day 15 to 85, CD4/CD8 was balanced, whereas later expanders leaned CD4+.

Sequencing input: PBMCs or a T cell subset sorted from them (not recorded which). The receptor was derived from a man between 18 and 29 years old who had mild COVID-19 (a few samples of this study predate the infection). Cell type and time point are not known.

CDR3 protein: CASSVGGQAGETQYF. In nucleotides, the CDR3 is TGTGCCAGCAGCGTAGGAGGACAGGCCGGAGAGACCCAGTACTTC. The V gene is TRBV9, the J gene TRBJ2-5; 7 nucleotides match TRBD1. The CDR3 extends over 15 amino acids. The V gene's germline CDR1 is SGDLS and CDR2 YYNGEE. V was pared by 0 bases and J by 4 bases, with 6 bases of the junction left unmatched. Looking up the rest from reference TRBV9 and TRBJ2-5 gives the full variable domain: DSGVTQTPKHLITATGQRVTLRCSPRSGDLSVYWYQQSLDQGLQFLIQYYNGEERAKGNILERFSAQQFPDLHSELNLSSLELGDSALYFCASSVGGQAGETQYFGPGTRLLVL.